This record looks at one T cell receptor beta chain sequence and its context. From the germline J gene comes the end of the CDR3, since the read stops 3 residues before it. The source of the sample is a study of T cells in women clearing cervical HPV infection. CDR1 is SGHRS, CDR2 YFSETQ, per germline. This CDR3 is built from 14 residues. The junction had 8 bases not matched to a gene; V was cut back by 4 bases and J by 6 bases. Sequenced by immunoSEQ multiplex PCR; TCRdb stores in-frame clones only, minus some. The sample totals around 30,000 clones. The receptor comes from a woman aged 18 to 75 with a cervical HPV16 infection that either progressed to CIN3+ or cleared (not recorded which). This rearrangement joins TRBV5-1 to TRBJ2-7, with 9 bases aligning to TRBD2. The sample was blood buffy coat. The CDR3 spells CASSLAGIVREQYF. The part of the CDR3 DNA that was read is TGCGCCAGCAGCCTAGCGGGGATAGTCCGCGAG. Drawing the rest from reference TRBV5-1 and TRBJ2-7, the complete variable domain is KAGVTQTPRYLIKTRGQQVTLSCSPISGHRSVSWYQQTPGQGLQFLFEYFSETQRNKGNFPGRFSGRQFSNSRSEMNVSTLELGDSALYLCASSLAGIVREQYFGPGTRLTVT.